This TCR beta chain appears in the sequencing data of a study of control samples from healthy donors and cancer patients. Profiled with immunoSEQ multiplex PCR; TCRdb holds only in-frame clones, not every one. The sample has about 120,000 clones; 89% are singletons. This CDR3 has 14 amino acids. Germline CDR1 reads SEHNR; CDR2 reads FQNEAQ (reference sequence). Trimming removed 4 bases at V and 0 bases at J, with 7 bases between. Source material: blood. V gene TRBV7-9 combines with J gene TRBJ1-3; D uncertain. The sequence came from a man between 50 and 59 years old in good health. As DNA, the CDR3 is TGTGCCAGCAGCTCCTCGAACTCTGGAAACACCATATATTTT. Translation: CASSSSNSGNTIYF.